This passage covers 22 T cell receptor beta chains from one sample sequenced in a study of T-cell reconstitution after alpha-beta-depleted transplantation in children. TCRbeta library construction was performed incorporating unique molecular identifiers. TCRdb independently ran MiXCR on the PCR reads; one entry per CDR3 protein. This sample has 450,000 to 600,000 distinct CDR3 sequences; about 16% occur once, and the top ten carry about 3.1%. The sequencing used PBMCs from the stem cell graft donor, collected from the stem cell graft. These receptor sequences come from a human donor who donated a stem cell graft to a child with acute lymphoblastic leukemia.

This rearrangement joins TRBV4-1 to TRBJ1-3; tentatively, D is TRBD1 (5 bases). This CDR3 has 17 residues. The germline gives CDR1 MGHRA, CDR2 YSYEKL. V gave up 2 bases and J gave up 0 bases, with 14 bases separating them. For the CDR3, the DNA is TGCGCCAGCAGCCAACTTACTGTGGGGGTCTCTGGAAACACCATATATTTT. It translates to CASSQLTVGVSGNTIYF.

The V call is TRBV27, the J call TRBJ1-1; TRBD1 is a possible D gene (5 bases). CDR3 length: 14 residues. CDR1 and CDR2 from the germline V gene are MNHEY and SMNVEV (reference sequence). The germline V and J ends were trimmed by 6 bases and 1 base, with 12 bases remaining between them. This chain's CDR3 is CASRYRLENTEAFF. The CDR3 DNA reads as TGTGCCAGCAGATACAGGTTAGAGAACACTGAAGCTTTCTTT.

The J gene is TRBJ1-5, the V gene TRBV5-1, with 7 bases that match TRBD1. The germline gives CDR1 SGHRS, CDR2 YFSETQ. With 4 bases clipped from V and 0 bases from J, the junction kept 13 bases outside the gene matches. The CDR3 contains 18 residues. CDR3 sequence: CASSPNPGQQYSNQPQHF. The CDR3 region has the DNA TGCGCCAGCAGCCCCAACCCGGGACAGCAATATAGCAATCAGCCCCAGCATTTT.

J is TRBJ2-7 and V is TRBV5-1; TRBD2 matches 13 bases. This CDR3 is 16 amino acids long. From germline, CDR1 is SGHRS and CDR2 YFSETQ. The V segment lost 5 bases and the J segment 3 bases; nucleotides outside the gene matches: 8. Here the CDR3 reads CASRRAGLAGNYEQYF. CDR3 coding DNA: TGCGCCAGCAGAAGAGCGGGACTAGCGGGGAACTACGAGCAGTACTTC.

This CDR3 reads CASSPGLAGVVGTDTQYF. Written as DNA, the CDR3 is TGCGCCAGCAGCCCAGGACTAGCGGGAGTCGTTGGCACAGATACGCAGTATTTT. The chain combines TRBV5-1 with TRBJ2-3; 13 bases fit TRBD2. Germline V gives CDR1 SGHRS, CDR2 YFSETQ. There are 18 residues in the CDR3. V lost 4 bases and J lost 1; bases outside the gene matches: 9.

In its sample, this clonotype was seen many times. The chain uses TRBV5-1 and TRBJ2-7, with D unresolved. Germline CDR1 reads SGHRS; CDR2 reads YFSETQ. Trimming stripped 5 bases from V and 3 bases from J, with 12 bases between. The CDR3 covers 13 residues. The CDR3 here is CASSQDGYYEQYF. The CDR3 DNA is TGCGCCAGCAGTCAGGACGGATACTACGAGCAGTACTTC.

This chain links TRBV4-1 with TRBJ2-2; 12 nucleotides match TRBD2. Germline values: CDR1 MGHRA, CDR2 YSYEKL. The CDR3 runs to 19 residues. Trimming took 0 bases from V and 4 from J; bases not matched to a gene: 9. This CDR3 is CASSQERMTSGRSTGELFF. DNA for the CDR3: TGCGCCAGCAGCCAAGAAAGAATGACTAGCGGGAGAAGCACCGGGGAGCTGTTTTTT.

This clonotype was detected a few times. The chain joins TRBV7-9 to TRBJ2-7; 7 bases agree with TRBD1. This CDR3 spans 14 amino acids. Germline V gene data show CDR1 as SEHNR and CDR2 as FQNEAQ (reference sequence). Losses at the gene ends were 6 bases for V and 3 bases for J; bases not matched to a gene: 8. CDR3 protein: CASSFGQEFYEQYF. The CDR3 DNA follows: TGTGCCAGCAGTTTTGGACAGGAATTCTACGAGCAGTACTTC. Using reference TRBV7-9 and TRBJ2-7 for the parts outside the CDR3, the full variable domain is DTGVSQNPRHKITKRGQNVTFRCDPISEHNRLYWYRQTLGQGPEFLTYFQNEAQLEKSRLLSDRFSAERPKGSFSTLEIQRTEQGDSAMYLCASSFGQEFYEQYFGPGTRLTVT.

This clonotype was detected only a few times. V is TRBV28 and J is TRBJ2-5; D possibly corresponds to TRBD2 (5 bases). The CDR3 contains 15 residues. Germline values: CDR1 MDHEN, CDR2 SYDVKM. V shed 6 bases and J shed 5 bases, with 19 bases lying between them. The CDR3 bases are TGTGCCAGCAGACCCCCAGCGGCCCGCGGGGAGACCCAGTACTTC. Amino acid sequence: CASRPPAARGETQYF.

V and J are TRBV5-1 and TRBJ2-7, with 7 bases matching TRBD1. This CDR3 has 13 amino acids. Germline V gene sequence: CDR1 SGHRS, CDR2 YFSETQ. The J segment lost 2 bases and the V segment lost 4 bases, leaving 3 bases of the junction unmatched. The CDR3, as DNA: TGCGCCAGCAGCAACCAGGGGGCCTACGAGCAGTACTTC. It codes for CASSNQGAYEQYF.

This clonotype has just a few counts. The chain is built from TRBV4-2 and TRBJ1-3, with 8 bases fitting TRBD1. The CDR3 has 15 residues. Germline lookup yields CDR1 LGHNA and CDR2 YNFKEQ. V gave up 3 bases and J gave up 14 bases; unmatched junction bases: 15. The CDR3 reads CASSHPDRGIGYLYF. The CDR3 DNA is TGTGCCAGCAGCCACCCCGACAGGGGTATTGGATATTTATATTTT.

This chain joins TRBV20-1 and TRBJ2-1; D perhaps matches TRBD2 (6 bases). V shed 0 bases and J shed 9 bases, with 30 bases lying between them. The CDR3 runs to 19 residues. Looked up from germline, CDR1 is DFQATT and CDR2 is SNEGSKA (reference sequence). CDR3 nucleotides: TGCAGTGCTAGAGATATCCGGGAGAGGATTGGGTCTAGCTTGGGTGAGCAGTTCTTC. It yields the protein CSARDIRERIGSSLGEQFF.

Only a few counts were recorded for this clonotype. The chain joins TRBV6-1 to TRBJ2-2; the match to TRBD1 covers 7 bases. Germline values: CDR1 MNHNS, CDR2 SASEGT. Trimming took 2 bases from V and 3 from J; bases not matched to a gene: 9. The CDR3 loop spans 17 amino acids. Here the CDR3 reads CASSETVTGSYTGELFF. DNA for the CDR3: TGTGCCAGCAGTGAAACAGTGACAGGGTCCTACACCGGGGAGCTGTTTTTT.

V is TRBV9 and J is TRBJ1-1; possible D gene TRBD1, 6 bases. Germline V gene lookup returns CDR1 SGDLS and CDR2 YYNGEE. V lost 3 bases and J 2 bases, leaving 11 bases between the germline ends. The CDR3 extends over 14 amino acids. The CDR3 loop reads CASSEQTGNTEAFF. The CDR3 DNA is TGTGCCAGCAGCGAGCAGACAGGTAACACTGAAGCTTTCTTT.

This clonotype was counted only a few times. The DNA of the CDR3 is TGTGCCAGCAGTGTGGCGCTTGGAGATACGCAGTATTTT. Encoded protein: CASSVALGDTQYF. V gene TRBV6-1 combines with J gene TRBJ2-3; D unresolved. Per germline, CDR1 MNHNS and CDR2 SASEGT. Trimming removed 4 bases from V and 5 bases from J, with 10 bases in between. CDR3 length: 13 residues.

In its sample, this clonotype was seen a few times. The chain recombines TRBV6-2 or TRBV6-3 with TRBJ2-4; TRBD2 agrees at 14 bases. This CDR3 spans 18 amino acids. V shed 6 bases, J shed 9 bases, and the junction held 16 bases outside the gene matches. Per the germline V gene, CDR1 is MNHEY and CDR2 is SVGEGT. CDR3 sequence (DNA): TGTGCCAGCAGCCCACATCTTTCCGGGACTAGCGGGAGAATCATTCAGTACTTC. Protein sequence: CASSPHLSGTSGRIIQYF.

This clonotype was observed a few times. The chain has TRBV15 and TRBJ1-1, with D unclear. Germline assignment: CDR1 LNHNV and CDR2 YYDKDF (reference sequence). The CDR3 spans 15 residues. Trimming cost V 3 bases and J 0 bases, with 11 bases left between them. CDR3 sequence reads: CATSRTDNMNTEAFF. The DNA of the CDR3 is TGTGCCACCAGCAGGACGGATAACATGAACACTGAAGCTTTCTTT.

The genes are TRBV4-1 and TRBJ1-5; D remains unclear. Between the trimmed V and J ends, which lost 4 bases and 0 bases, there was a span of 22 bases. Looked up from germline, CDR1 is MGHRA and CDR2 is YSYEKL. The CDR3 is 19 residues long. For the CDR3, the DNA is TGCGCCAGCAGCCCGCGGGAGGCAGCTACCTTTAATAGCAATCAGCCCCAGCATTTT. This codes for CASSPREAATFNSNQPQHF.

The chain joins TRBV27 to TRBJ2-7; D gene ambiguous. Trimming took off 6 bases at V and 1 base at J, with 19 bases between the two ends. The CDR3 is 16 residues long. Germline CDR1 reads MNHEY; CDR2 reads SMNVEV (reference sequence). The CDR3 DNA reads as TGTGCCAGCAGCTCAATTGGCCAGAAACCTTCCTACGAGCAGTACTTC. Translated, it gives CASSSIGQKPSYEQYF.

This clonotype was seen a few times. The rearrangement uses TRBV27 and TRBJ1-1, with a possible D match to TRBD1 (6 bases). The CDR3 is 14 amino acids. CDR1 and CDR2 from the germline V gene are MNHEY and SMNVEV (reference sequence). Trimming took 4 bases from V and 6 from J, leaving 15 bases between them. The CDR3 DNA reads TGTGCCAGCAGTTCACAGGGTGGTGGGGCTGAAGCTTTCTTT. Translated: CASSSQGGGAEAFF.

This clonotype was seen a handful of times. The chain uses TRBV5-1 and TRBJ2-7; a weak D match, TRBD2 (5 bases). V shed 0 bases and J shed 5 bases, with 12 bases lying between them. The CDR3 totals 14 residues. The germline CDR1 and CDR2 sequences are SGHRS and YFSETQ. This CDR3 reads CASSLEGDGNEQYF. CDR3 bases: TGCGCCAGCAGCTTGGAGGGAGACGGGAACGAGCAGTACTTC.

This chain links TRBV5-1 with TRBJ2-2; D might be TRBD1 or TRBD2, each matching 5 bases. CDR1 is SGHRS and CDR2 is YFSETQ in the germline V gene. There are 21 residues in the CDR3. Trimming stripped 4 bases from V and 3 bases from J, with 31 bases between. The CDR3 bases are TGCGCCAGCAGCCTTGGATCCCTCCGGGACGCCCGGCGTAGGTACACCGGGGAGCTGTTTTTT. It is translated as CASSLGSLRDARRRYTGELFF.